This TCR beta chain was sequenced during a study of Ad26.COV2.S vaccination and SARS-CoV-2 variants. Background on the study: The trial was COV1001 and the donor's arm was Ad26.COV2.S.

The germline V gene has CDR1 GTSNPN and CDR2 SVGIG (reference sequence). The CDR3 contains 15 residues. V lost 2 bases and J lost 0, with 8 bases in between. As concerns this clone: What it binds is unknown.

Generated by immunoSEQ multiplex PCR, the TCRdb table keeps only in-frame clones and is missing some. The data hold 250,000 or so clones, with 87% observed a single time. Treatment denoted: over 15 received Ad26.COV2.S at low or high dose, single or two shots; about 5 received placebo; per-sample allocation not given. The study sampled participants on day 63 after the first vaccine or placebo injection. Ad26 vector vaccine expressed Wuhan-strain SARS-CoV-2 spike. Study-wide results and caveats: Vaccinees reportedly had broad spike-specific CD8+ and CD4+ T cell responses. There was a possibility that the TCR breadth and depth analyses underestimated total T cell responses.

The V and J genes are TRBV30 and TRBJ2-6; the D call may be TRBD1 or TRBD2 (5 bases each). Sequencing was performed on peripheral blood, taken in a trial of Ad26.COV2.S vaccine versus placebo. This sequence was found in a person aged 18-65 years who received the Ad26.COV2.S COVID-19 vaccine or a placebo. The CDR3: CAWSNGASGANVLTF. Written as DNA, the CDR3 is TGTGCCTGGAGTAACGGGGCCTCTGGGGCCAACGTCCTGACTTTC.